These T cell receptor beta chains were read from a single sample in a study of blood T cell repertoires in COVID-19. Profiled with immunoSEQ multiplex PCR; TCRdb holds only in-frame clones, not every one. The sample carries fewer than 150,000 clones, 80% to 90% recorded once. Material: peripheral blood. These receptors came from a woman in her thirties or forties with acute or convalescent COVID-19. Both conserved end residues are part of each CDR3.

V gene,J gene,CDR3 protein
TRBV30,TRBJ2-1,CAWGTSDEQFF
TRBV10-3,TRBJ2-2,CAISEGGVNTGELFF
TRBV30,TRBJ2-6,CACPGFESSGANVLTF
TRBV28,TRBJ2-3,CASSRGGGGPFTQYF
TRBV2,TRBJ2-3,CASSEPGYGWADTQYF
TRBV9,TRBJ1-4,CASSVEGERGEKLFF
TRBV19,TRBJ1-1,CASSISGGVTEAFF
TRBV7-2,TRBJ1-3,CASSLGTQGNTIYF
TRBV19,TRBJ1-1,CASSISPPTEAFF
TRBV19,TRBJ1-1,CASSPSLSTEAFF
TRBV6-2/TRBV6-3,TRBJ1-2,CASSYAGGPNYGYTF
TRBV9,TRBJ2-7,CASSTGLAREQYF
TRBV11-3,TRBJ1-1,CASSSVQGTEAFF
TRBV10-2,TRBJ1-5,CASSESLDQPQHF
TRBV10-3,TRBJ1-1,CAIHRGPSDTEAFF
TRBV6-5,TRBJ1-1,CASGRLGTEAFF
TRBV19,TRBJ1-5,CASSIVAGYSNQPQHF